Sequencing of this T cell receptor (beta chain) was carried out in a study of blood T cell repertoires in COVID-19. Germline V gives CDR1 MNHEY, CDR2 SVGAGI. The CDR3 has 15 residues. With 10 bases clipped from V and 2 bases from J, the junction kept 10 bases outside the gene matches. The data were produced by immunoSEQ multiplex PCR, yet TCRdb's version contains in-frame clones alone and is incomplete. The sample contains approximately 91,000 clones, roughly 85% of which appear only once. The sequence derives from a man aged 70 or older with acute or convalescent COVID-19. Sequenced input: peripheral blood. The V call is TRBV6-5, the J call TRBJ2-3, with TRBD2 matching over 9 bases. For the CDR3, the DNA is TGTGCCACCTCCCCACTAGCGGGTAACACAGATACGCAGTATTTT. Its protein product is CATSPLAGNTDTQYF.